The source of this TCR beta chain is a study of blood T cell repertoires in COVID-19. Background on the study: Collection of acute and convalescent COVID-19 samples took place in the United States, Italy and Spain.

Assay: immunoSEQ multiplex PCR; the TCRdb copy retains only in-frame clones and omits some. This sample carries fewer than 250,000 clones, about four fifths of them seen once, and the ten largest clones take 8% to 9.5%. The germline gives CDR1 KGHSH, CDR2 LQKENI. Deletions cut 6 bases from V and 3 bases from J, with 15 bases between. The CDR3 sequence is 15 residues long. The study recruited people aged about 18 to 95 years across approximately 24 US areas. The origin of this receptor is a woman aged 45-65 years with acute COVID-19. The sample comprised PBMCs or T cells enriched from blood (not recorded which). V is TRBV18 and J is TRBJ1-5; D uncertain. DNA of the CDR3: TGTGCCAGCTCCTTAATCCGGAGCCCCAATCAGCCCCAGCATTTT. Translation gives CASSLIRSPNQPQHF.